This T cell receptor (beta chain) was profiled in a study of control samples from healthy donors and cancer patients. With 5 bases clipped from V and 7 bases from J, the junction kept 14 bases outside the gene matches. This CDR3 has 15 residues. Per germline, CDR1 SGHRS and CDR2 YFSETQ. The table came from immunoSEQ multiplex PCR; TCRdb's copy has only in-frame clones and leaves some out. The table lists about 120,000 clones, nearly 95% of them singletons. Sequenced: blood. The J gene is TRBJ1-1, the V gene TRBV5-1, with TRBD1 matching 7 bases. This sequence originates from a man under 40 in good health. The CDR3 spells CASRRTTGSNLEAFF. The CDR3 nucleotides are TGCGCCAGCAGGCGGACGACAGGGAGCAACCTTGAAGCTTTCTTT.